The 19 T cell receptor beta chains given below trace back to one sample, sequenced in a study of T cells in Graves' hyperthyroidism and ophthalmopathy. The TCR beta CDR3 regions underwent amplification using RNA transcripts as the source. The study used the HTBI primer set for a first-round RT-PCR of the TCR CDR3. TCRdb fed the multiplex PCR reads into MiXCR, producing one record per CDR3 protein. The table has roughly 580,000 distinct CDR3 sequences, 46% seen once. The specimen sequenced was peripheral blood or thyroid tissue (not recorded which). The receptors were sampled from a woman aged 18-29 years with Graves' hyperthyroidism.

There are a few counts of this clonotype. The chain carries TRBV2 and TRBJ2-5; TRBD1 agrees at 9 bases. Germline V gene sequence: CDR1 SNHLY, CDR2 FYNNEI. The CDR3 has 15 amino acids. Trimming took 5 bases from V and 2 from J; bases not matched to a gene: 6. The CDR3 bases are TGTGCCAGCAGTTCGGACAGGGGCGGTCAAGAGACCCAGTACTTC. It codes for CASSSDRGGQETQYF.

Note on this clonotype: The conserved closing phenylalanine or tryptophan is absent in this CDR3, likely reflecting a read error. No DNA is shown, since the ends of the CDR3 on it are uncertain; the CDR3 is the one TCRdb lists. The chain carries TRBV15 and TRBJ1-6. The CDR3 is 17 residues long, ends included. Germline CDR1 LNHNV, CDR2 YYDKDF (reference sequence). The CDR3 sequence is CATSRDLGSSYNSPRPR.

The chain couples TRBV4-3 to TRBJ1-3, with D possibly TRBD1 on 5 matching bases. The V gene lost 1 base and the J gene lost 0 bases, with 7 bases spanning the gap. The CDR3 is 15 amino acids. Looked up from germline, CDR1 is LGHNA and CDR2 is YSLEER. The chain's CDR3 is CASSQARDSGNTIYF. The CDR3 coding sequence is TGCGCCAGCAGCCAAGCCAGGGACTCTGGAAACACCATATATTTT.

The chain recombines TRBV20-1 with TRBJ2-5, with 16 bases aligning to TRBD2. This CDR3 has 16 residues. CDR1 and CDR2 from the germline V gene are DFQATT and SNEGSKA (reference sequence). The V and J ends lost 6 bases and 5 bases, in that order; junction bases with no gene match: 9. CDR3 coding DNA: TGCAGTGCGGAAGGGACTAGCGGGAGGGTGGAGGAGACCCAGTACTTC. Amino acid sequence: CSAEGTSGRVEETQYF.

The V and J genes are TRBV5-1 and TRBJ2-5, with D perhaps matching TRBD2 (7 bases). Trimming removed 7 bases from V and 7 bases from J, with 20 bases in between. The CDR3 consists of 14 residues. Germline V lookup: CDR1 SGHRS, CDR2 YFSETQ. In DNA form, the CDR3 reads TGCGCCAGCCTCGGGGGGCTAAATGAAGGGACCCAGTACTTC. As protein: CASLGGLNEGTQYF.

V and J are TRBV20-1 and TRBJ2-7, with 7 bases lining up with TRBD1. This CDR3 comprises 13 residues. Per germline, CDR1 DFQATT and CDR2 SNEGSKA (reference sequence). With V trimmed by 1 base and J by 3 bases, 3 bases remained unmatched. The CDR3, as DNA: TGCAGTGCTAGAGCACAGGGGAACTACGAGCAGTACTTC. Amino acids: CSARAQGNYEQYF.

This rearrangement joins TRBV2 to TRBJ1-1; a possible D gene is TRBD1 (6 bases). CDR3 length equals 14 residues. V was clipped by 11 bases and J by 4 bases, with 20 bases between them. CDR1 SNHLY and CDR2 FYNNEI come from the germline V gene. The CDR3 bases are TGTGCCTACTCCTCCCAGGGGACCGGCACTGAAGCTTTCTTT. Encoded protein: CAYSSQGTGTEAFF.

The chain combines TRBV25-1 with TRBJ2-7; TRBD1 matches 7 bases. The CDR3 spans 12 residues. CDR1 MGHDK and CDR2 SYGVNS come from the germline V gene. With V trimmed by 3 bases and J by 6 bases, 2 bases remained unmatched. CDR3 loop: CASSETGSEQYF. CDR3 coding DNA: TGTGCCAGCAGTGAGACAGGGTCCGAGCAGTACTTC.

This clonotype was counted a few times. This chain joins TRBV12-3 or TRBV12-4 and TRBJ1-1; D is undetermined. The CDR3 sequence is 13 residues long. V was clipped by 6 bases and J by 5 bases, with 13 bases between them. The CDR3 nucleotides are TGTGCCAGCAGCCAGCCTGGTCGAACTGAAGCTTTCTTT. It is translated as CASSQPGRTEAFF.

Only a few counts were recorded for this clonotype. The V gene is TRBV20-1, the J gene TRBJ2-7; TRBD2 is a possible D gene (5 bases). Trimming pared 1 base from V and 3 bases from J, leaving 10 bases between. The CDR3 is 13 amino acids. Germline V lookup: CDR1 DFQATT, CDR2 SNEGSKA (reference sequence). The CDR3 loop is CSARVVEGYEQYF. In nucleotides, the CDR3 is TGCAGTGCTAGAGTTGTAGAGGGCTACGAGCAGTACTTC.

The chain uses TRBV14 and TRBJ1-2; D is uncertain. The CDR3 consists of 14 residues. CDR1 is SGHDN, CDR2 FVKESK, per germline. Deletions cut 3 bases from V and 4 bases from J, with 12 bases between. The CDR3 loop reads CASSQGGGIYGYTF. CDR3 in DNA: TGTGCCAGCAGCCAGGGCGGAGGGATCTATGGCTACACCTTC.

This clonotype was detected many times. This sequence joins TRBV2 and TRBJ1-5, with 8 bases that match TRBD1. The CDR3 is 14 residues long. With V trimmed by 6 bases and J by 5 bases, 6 bases remained unmatched. CDR1 and CDR2 from the germline V gene are SNHLY and FYNNEI. CDR3 protein: CASRTDRGHQPQHF. CDR3 bases: TGTGCCAGCAGGACAGACAGGGGCCATCAGCCCCAGCATTTT.

V is TRBV29-1 and J is TRBJ2-7; 8 nucleotides align to TRBD1. The CDR3 sequence is 15 residues long. Germline V CDR1 and CDR2: SQVTM, ANQGSEA. Unmatched junction bases numbered 13, after V lost 4 bases and J lost 5 bases. The CDR3 DNA reads as TGCAGCGTTGCTATTAGGACAGGGATTACCCACGAGCAGTACTTC. Translated, it gives CSVAIRTGITHEQYF.

Turning to this clonotype: A much larger clone sits a single nucleotide away, making a read error possible. The chain recombines TRBV11-2 with TRBJ2-5, with D tentatively TRBD2 (6 bases). The CDR3 is 15 residues long. The germline V gene encodes CDR1 SGHAT and CDR2 FQNNGV. Trimming took off 5 bases at V and 6 bases at J, with 19 bases between the two ends. CDR3 region: CASSPVRGTAKTQYF. CDR3 sequence (DNA): TGTGCCAGCAGCCCAGTCCGGGGGACGGCGAAGACCCAGTACTTC.

This clonotype was seen repeatedly, ten times or more. This chain connects TRBV15 to TRBJ2-5, with D maybe TRBD1 (5 bases). Germline V gives CDR1 LNHNV, CDR2 YYDKDF (reference sequence). The CDR3 runs to 15 residues. V lost 2 bases and J lost 1, with 11 bases in between. CDR3 residues: CATSRSPRGQETQYF. The CDR3 nucleotides are TGTGCCACCAGCAGATCCCCAAGGGGCCAAGAGACCCAGTACTTC. Together with reference TRBV15 and TRBJ2-5, the CDR3 gives the full variable domain: DAMVIQNPRYQVTQFGKPVTLSCSQTLNHNVMYWYQQKSSQAPKLLFHYYDKDFNNEADTPDNFQSRRPNTSFCFLDIRSPGLGDTAMYLCATSRSPRGQETQYFGPGTRLLVL.

The chain combines TRBV9 with TRBJ1-6; 7 bases fit TRBD1. With V trimmed by 4 bases and J by 8 bases, 9 bases remained unmatched. This CDR3 has 15 amino acids. Germline CDR1 and CDR2: SGDLS and YYNGEE. Here the CDR3 reads CASSQETGIDSPLHF. DNA of the CDR3: TGTGCCAGCAGCCAAGAGACAGGGATCGATTCACCCCTCCACTTT. Together with reference TRBV9 and TRBJ1-6, the CDR3 gives the full variable domain: DSGVTQTPKHLITATGQRVTLRCSPRSGDLSVYWYQQSLDQGLQFLIQYYNGEERAKGNILERFSAQQFPDLHSELNLSSLELGDSALYFCASSQETGIDSPLHFGNGTRLTVT.

The chain joins TRBV24-1 to TRBJ1-1; 11 bases line up with TRBD1. CDR3 size: 16 residues. The trim removed 6 bases at V and 1 base at J, leaving 6 bases unmatched. Germline CDR1 and CDR2: KGHDR and SFDVKD. The CDR3 DNA reads TGTGCCACCAGTAGACCCGGACAGGGGGCGAACACTGAAGCTTTCTTT. Encoded protein: CATSRPGQGANTEAFF.

This chain joins TRBV13 and TRBJ1-3; a possible D gene is TRBD1 (5 bases). CDR1 is PRHDT, CDR2 FYEKMQ, per germline (reference sequence). V was cut by 1 base and J by 4 bases, with 8 bases left in between. There are 14 residues in the CDR3. The CDR3 bases are TGTGCCAGCAGCTTAGCGACAGCCGGAAACACCATATATTTT. Amino acids: CASSLATAGNTIYF.

In the case of this clonotype: Being one base from a much bigger clone, this may be a read error. The chain recombines TRBV19 with TRBJ1-2, with D perhaps TRBD1 (6 bases). CDR1 is LNHDA and CDR2 is SQIVND in the germline V gene (reference sequence). CDR3 length: 14 amino acids. CDR3 loop: CAGSDGTRNYGYTF. The DNA for the CDR3 is TGTGCCGGTAGTGACGGGACAAGGAACTATGGCTACACCTTC.